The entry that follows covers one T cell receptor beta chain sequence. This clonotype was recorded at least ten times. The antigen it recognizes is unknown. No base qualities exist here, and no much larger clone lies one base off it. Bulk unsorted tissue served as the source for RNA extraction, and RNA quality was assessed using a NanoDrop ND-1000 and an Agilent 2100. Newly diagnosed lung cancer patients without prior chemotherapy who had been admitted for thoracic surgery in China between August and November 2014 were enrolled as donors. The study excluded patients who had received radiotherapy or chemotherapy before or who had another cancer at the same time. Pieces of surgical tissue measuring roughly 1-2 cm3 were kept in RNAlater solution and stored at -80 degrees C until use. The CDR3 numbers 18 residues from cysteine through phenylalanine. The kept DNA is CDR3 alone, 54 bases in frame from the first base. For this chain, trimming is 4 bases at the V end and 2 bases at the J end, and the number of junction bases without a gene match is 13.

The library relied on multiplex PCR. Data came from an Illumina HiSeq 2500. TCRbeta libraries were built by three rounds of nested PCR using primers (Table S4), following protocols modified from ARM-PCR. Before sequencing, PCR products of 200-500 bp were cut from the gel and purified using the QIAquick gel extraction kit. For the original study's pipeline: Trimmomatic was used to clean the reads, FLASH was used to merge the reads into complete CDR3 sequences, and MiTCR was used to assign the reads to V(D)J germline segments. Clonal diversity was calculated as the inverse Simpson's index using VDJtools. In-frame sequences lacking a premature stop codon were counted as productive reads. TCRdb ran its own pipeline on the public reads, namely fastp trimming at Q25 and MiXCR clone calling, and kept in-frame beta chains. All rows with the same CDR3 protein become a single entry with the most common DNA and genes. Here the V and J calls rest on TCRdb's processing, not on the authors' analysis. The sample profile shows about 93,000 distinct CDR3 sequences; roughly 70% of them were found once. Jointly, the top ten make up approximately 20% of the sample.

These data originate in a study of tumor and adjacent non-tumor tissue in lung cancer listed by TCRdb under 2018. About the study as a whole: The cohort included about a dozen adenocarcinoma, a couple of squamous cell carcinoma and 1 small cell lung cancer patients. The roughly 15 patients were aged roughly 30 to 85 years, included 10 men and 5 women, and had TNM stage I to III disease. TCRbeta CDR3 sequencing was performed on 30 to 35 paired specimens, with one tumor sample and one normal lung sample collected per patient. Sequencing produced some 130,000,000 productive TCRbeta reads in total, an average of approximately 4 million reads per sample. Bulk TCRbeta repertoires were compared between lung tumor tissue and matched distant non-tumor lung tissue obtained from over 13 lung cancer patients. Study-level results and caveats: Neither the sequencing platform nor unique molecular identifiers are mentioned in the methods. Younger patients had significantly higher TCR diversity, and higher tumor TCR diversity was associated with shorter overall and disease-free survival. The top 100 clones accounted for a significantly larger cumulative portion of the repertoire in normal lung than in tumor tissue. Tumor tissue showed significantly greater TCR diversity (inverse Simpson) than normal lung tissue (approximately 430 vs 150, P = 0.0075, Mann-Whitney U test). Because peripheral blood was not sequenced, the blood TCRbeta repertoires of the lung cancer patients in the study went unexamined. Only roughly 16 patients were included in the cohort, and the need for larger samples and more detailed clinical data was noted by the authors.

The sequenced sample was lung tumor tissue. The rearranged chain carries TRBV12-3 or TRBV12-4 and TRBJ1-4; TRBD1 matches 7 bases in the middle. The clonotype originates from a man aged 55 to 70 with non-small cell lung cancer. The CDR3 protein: CASSSPRQGVFTNEKLFF. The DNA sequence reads TGTGCCAGCAGTTCTCCCCGACAGGGAGTGTTCACTAATGAAAAACTGTTTTTT.